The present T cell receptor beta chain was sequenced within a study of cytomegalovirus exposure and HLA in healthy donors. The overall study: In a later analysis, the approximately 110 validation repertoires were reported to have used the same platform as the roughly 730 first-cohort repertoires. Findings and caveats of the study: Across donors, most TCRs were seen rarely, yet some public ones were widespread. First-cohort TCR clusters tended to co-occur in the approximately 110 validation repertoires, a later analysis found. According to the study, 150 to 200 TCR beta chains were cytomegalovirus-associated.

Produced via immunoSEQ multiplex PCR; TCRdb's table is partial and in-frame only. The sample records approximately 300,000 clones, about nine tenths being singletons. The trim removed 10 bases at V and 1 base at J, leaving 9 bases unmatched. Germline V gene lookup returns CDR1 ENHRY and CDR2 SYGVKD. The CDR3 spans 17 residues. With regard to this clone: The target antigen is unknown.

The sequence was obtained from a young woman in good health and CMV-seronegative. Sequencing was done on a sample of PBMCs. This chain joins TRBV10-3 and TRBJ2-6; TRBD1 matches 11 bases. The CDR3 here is CATGGQGARSGANVLTF. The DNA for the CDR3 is TGTGCCACCGGAGGACAGGGGGCGCGATCTGGGGCCAACGTCCTGACTTTC.